This entry lists 20 T cell receptor beta chains sequenced from one sample in a study of blood T cell repertoires in COVID-19. Assay: immunoSEQ multiplex PCR; the TCRdb copy retains only in-frame clones and omits some. The repertoire holds roughly 230,000 clones, with 75% to 85% as singletons. Sequenced: peripheral blood. These receptors were collected from a woman between 45 and 65 years old with acute or convalescent COVID-19.

The chain couples TRBV5-1 to TRBJ2-3; a possible D gene is TRBD2 (6 bases). The CDR3 contains 16 residues. Per germline, CDR1 SGHRS and CDR2 YFSETQ. V dropped 0 bases and J dropped 0 bases, with 11 bases sitting between them. CDR3 sequence (DNA): TGCGCCAGCAGCTTGGAAGGACGGGGGAGCACAGATACGCAGTATTTT. This gives the protein CASSLEGRGSTDTQYF.

This clone was detected only a few times. This rearrangement joins TRBV2 to TRBJ1-4; D may be TRBD1 (5 bases). With 4 bases removed from V and 5 bases from J, the gap between germline ends came to 14 bases. Germline V gene lookup returns CDR1 SNHLY and CDR2 FYNNEI. The CDR3 sequence is 15 residues long. The CDR3 DNA is TGTGCCAGCAGTGTGCAGCAGGGCCAGAATGAAAAACTGTTTTTT. This encodes CASSVQQGQNEKLFF.

The J gene is TRBJ2-2, the V gene TRBV5-1, with 11 bases fitting TRBD2. Trimming cost V 1 base and J 4 bases; bases outside gene matches: 6. Looked up from germline, CDR1 is SGHRS and CDR2 is YFSETQ. This CDR3 comprises 17 residues. This CDR3 is CASSLSVGTSGTGELFF. Here the CDR3 DNA reads TGCGCCAGCAGCTTGAGTGTAGGGACTAGCGGCACCGGGGAGCTGTTTTTT.

This clone was recorded once. This chain links TRBV28 with TRBJ1-2; D not resolved. Trimming removed 7 bases at V and 4 bases at J, with 10 bases between. Germline V gene sequence: CDR1 MDHEN, CDR2 SYDVKM. The CDR3 covers 12 residues. CDR3 nucleotide sequence: TGTGCCAGCACCGACGGCGGCTATGGCTACACCTTC. Encoded protein: CASTDGGYGYTF.

Points on this clone: Distinct nucleotide sequences in the sample also encode this CDR3. This chain uses TRBV28 with TRBJ1-2, with D tentatively TRBD1 (6 bases). Deletions cut 5 bases from V and 6 bases from J, with 10 bases between. CDR3 length equals 12 residues. Looked up from germline, CDR1 is MDHEN and CDR2 is SYDVKM. The CDR3 bases are TGTGCCAGCAGTACTACAGGGAATGGCTACACCTTC. This gives the protein CASSTTGNGYTF.

This clone was recorded once. The rearrangement joins TRBV28 to TRBJ1-4; D gene ambiguous. V dropped 7 bases and J dropped 8 bases, with 17 bases sitting between them. This CDR3 spans 14 amino acids. The V gene's germline CDR1 is MDHEN and CDR2 SYDVKM. CDR3 residues: CASNPSGESEKLFF. Here the CDR3 DNA reads TGTGCCAGCAACCCCTCCGGGGAGAGCGAAAAACTGTTTTTT.

This chain uses TRBV6-2 or TRBV6-3 with TRBJ1-5; 8 positions match TRBD1. Germline-derived CDR1 and CDR2 are MNHEY and SVGEGT. CDR3 length: 14 residues. V was pared by 4 bases and J by 2 bases, with 1 base of the junction left unmatched. For the CDR3, the DNA is TGTGCCAGCAGTTTGACAGGGGGCAATCAGCCCCAGCATTTT. Translating gives CASSLTGGNQPQHF.

The chain joins TRBV4-2 to TRBJ1-5; D perhaps matches TRBD1 (5 bases). The germline V gene has CDR1 LGHNA and CDR2 YNFKEQ. Trimming pared 2 bases from V and 4 bases from J, leaving 18 bases between. The CDR3 loop spans 17 amino acids. CDR3 sequence (DNA): TGTGCCAGCAGCCAAAGCTATAGGGGTCTTGGTAATCAGCCCCAGCATTTT. Residues: CASSQSYRGLGNQPQHF.

This clone was found a few times. The J gene is TRBJ2-1, the V gene TRBV3-1 (or the pseudogene TRBV3-2); unclear D gene. The length of the CDR3 is 14 residues. Trimming shortened V by 7 bases and J by 0 bases, and 10 bases separated the two germline ends. CDR1 and CDR2 (germline): LGHDT, YNNKEL (reference sequence). As DNA, the CDR3 is TGTGCCAGCATTAGTGCTAGCTCCTACAATGAGCAGTTCTTC. Translating gives CASISASSYNEQFF.

V usage is TRBV27 and J usage is TRBJ1-5, with 8 bases lining up with TRBD1. V gave up 4 bases and J gave up 7 bases; unmatched junction bases: 6. CDR3 size: 14 residues. CDR1 is MNHEY and CDR2 is SMNVEV in the germline V gene (reference sequence). In nucleotides, the CDR3 is TGTGCCAGCAGTTCCCGACAGGGGTGGCAGCCCCAGCATTTT. Protein product: CASSSRQGWQPQHF.

The rearrangement uses TRBV7-9 and TRBJ1-4; 7 nucleotides match TRBD1. J gave up 6 bases and V 1 base, and 5 bases lay outside the gene matches. This CDR3 region has 15 residues. Per germline, CDR1 SEHNR and CDR2 FQNEAQ (reference sequence). The CDR3 DNA is TGTGCCAGCAGCTTAGAGACAGGGATCCATGAAAAACTGTTTTTT. Its translation: CASSLETGIHEKLFF.

This sequence joins TRBV24-1 and TRBJ1-2, with 8 bases identical to TRBD1. With V trimmed by 5 bases and J by 6 bases, 4 bases remained unmatched. The CDR3 consists of 13 residues. CDR1 and CDR2 from the germline V gene are KGHDR and SFDVKD. For the CDR3, the DNA is TGTGCCACCAGTGGGGGCAGGGGGCATGGCTACACCTTC. Its protein product is CATSGGRGHGYTF.

In this sample, this clone turned up a few times. The J gene is TRBJ1-1, the V gene TRBV28, with 7 bases fitting TRBD1. Germline V gene data show CDR1 as MDHEN and CDR2 as SYDVKM. V gave up 6 bases and J gave up 2 bases; unmatched junction bases: 6. CDR3 size: 14 residues. CDR3 loop: CASRITGANTEAFF. CDR3 sequence (DNA): TGTGCCAGCAGGATTACAGGGGCAAACACTGAAGCTTTCTTT.

This chain links TRBV13 with TRBJ2-5; TRBD1 is a possible D gene (5 bases). The CDR3 sequence is 13 residues long. V dropped 6 bases and J dropped 2 bases, with 10 bases sitting between them. From germline, CDR1 is PRHDT and CDR2 FYEKMQ (reference sequence). CDR3 DNA: TGTGCCAGCAGTGGAACAGGTCAAGAGACCCAGTACTTC. Protein sequence: CASSGTGQETQYF.

The chain carries TRBV30 and TRBJ1-4; D gene unclear. This CDR3 has 14 residues. V was shortened by 4 bases and J by 0 bases, with 9 bases between the two germline ends. Germline V gives CDR1 GTSNPN, CDR2 SVGIG (reference sequence). The CDR3 DNA reads TGTGCCTGGATGGCGGCAGCAACTAATGAAAAACTGTTTTTT. This translates into CAWMAAATNEKLFF. Full variable domain (missing parts from reference TRBV30 and TRBJ1-4): SQTIHQWPATLVQPVGSPLSLECTVEGTSNPNLYWYRQAAGRGLQLLFYSVGIGQISSEVPQNLSASRPQDRQFILSSKKLLLSDSGFYLCAWMAAATNEKLFFGSGTQLSVL.

In nucleotides, the CDR3 is TGTGCCAGCGGGAGGGGTCGTGAGCAGTACTTC. It is translated as CASGRGREQYF. The rearrangement joins TRBV3-1 (or the pseudogene TRBV3-2) to TRBJ2-7; 7 bases fit TRBD2. V shed 8 bases, J shed 7 bases, and the junction held 5 bases outside the gene matches. This CDR3 is built from 11 residues. Germline values: CDR1 LGHDT, CDR2 YNNKEL (reference sequence).

V gene TRBV2 combines with J gene TRBJ1-5, with D perhaps matching TRBD1 (6 bases). Trimming removed 2 bases from V and 6 bases from J, with 11 bases in between. CDR3 length equals 14 residues. Germline V lookup: CDR1 SNHLY, CDR2 FYNNEI. The DNA of the CDR3 is TGTGCCAGCAGTGAATCGACAGGAAGTCAGCCCCAGCATTTT. Its protein product is CASSESTGSQPQHF.

V usage is TRBV2 and J usage is TRBJ2-7, with D possibly TRBD1 on 6 matching bases. The CDR3 spans 13 residues. In germline, CDR1 is SNHLY, CDR2 FYNNEI. Trimming removed 7 bases at V and 4 bases at J, with 14 bases between. The CDR3: CASTLGARYEQYF. Here the CDR3 DNA reads TGTGCCAGCACTTTGGGGGCTCGATACGAGCAGTACTTC.

The chain has TRBV7-6 and TRBJ2-5; D might be TRBD2 (5 bases). V was pared by 5 bases and J by 2 bases, with 12 bases between. CDR3 size: 14 residues. The V gene's germline CDR1 is SGHVS and CDR2 FNYEAQ. CDR3 in amino acids: CASSGYGVQETQYF. In DNA, the CDR3 is TGTGCCAGCAGCGGTTACGGGGTACAAGAGACCCAGTACTTC.

The CDR3 DNA follows: TGTGCCAGCAGCTTAGGGGACAGCCCCTACGAGCAGTACTTC. It specifies CASSLGDSPYEQYF. The rearrangement uses TRBV7-2 and TRBJ2-7, with 7 bases that match TRBD1. V gave up 1 base and J gave up 2 bases; unmatched junction bases: 2. The germline V gene has CDR1 SGHTA and CDR2 FQGNSA. CDR3 length: 14 amino acids. The full variable domain, completed using reference TRBV7-2 and TRBJ2-7, is GAGVSQSPSNKVTEKGKDVELRCDPISGHTALYWYRQSLGQGLEFLIYFQGNSAPDKSGLPSDRFSAERTGGSVSTLTIQRTQQEDSAVYLCASSLGDSPYEQYFGPGTRLTVT.